A selection of T cell receptor beta chains follows, all from one sample in a study of blood T cells in healthy people across ages. From the 5' RACE reads, TCRdb called clonotypes with MiXCR, one entry per CDR3 protein. The sample holds just over 800,000 distinct CDR3 sequences, approximately 65% seen once. Material: blood. These receptors all stem from a man aged 25 to 40 in good health. Each CDR3 is given with its conserved first and last residue. D genes are given only for firm matches. Size tells how often a clone was seen (once, few, many) or the class of an expanded clone, and some rows leave it out.

d_call: .; j_call: TRBJ2-5; v_call: TRBV5-4; clone_size: few; cdr3_nt: TGTGCCAGCAGCCCCGGAGGGGCCCAAGAGACCCAGTACTTC; cdr3_aa: CASSPGGAQETQYF
d_call: TRBD1; j_call: TRBJ1-5; v_call: TRBV24-1; clone_size: .; cdr3_nt: TGTGCCGCCAGTGCAGGGGACAGGGCCCCCAATCAGCCCCAGCATTTT; cdr3_aa: CAASAGDRAPNQPQHF
d_call: TRBD1; j_call: TRBJ2-3; v_call: TRBV11-3; clone_size: .; cdr3_nt: TGTGCCAGCAGGCCGACAGGGTCAGATACGCAGTATTTT; cdr3_aa: CASRPTGSDTQYF
d_call: .; j_call: TRBJ2-3; v_call: TRBV27; clone_size: once; cdr3_nt: TGTGCCAGCAGTTTATTCGGCAGCCTCACAGATACGCAGTATTTT; cdr3_aa: CASSLFGSLTDTQYF
d_call: .; j_call: TRBJ2-7; v_call: TRBV6-5; clone_size: .; cdr3_nt: TGTGCCAGCAAGGGGGAGAATTTCTACAATGAGCAGTACTTC; cdr3_aa: CASKGENFYNEQYF
d_call: .; j_call: TRBJ2-7; v_call: TRBV29-1; clone_size: .; cdr3_nt: TGCAGCGTTCCATGGGGTTACGAGCAGTACTTC; cdr3_aa: CSVPWGYEQYF
d_call: TRBD1; j_call: TRBJ2-7; v_call: TRBV10-3; clone_size: .; cdr3_nt: TGTGCCATCAGTGGGACAGGGAGGAAAGGGACCTACGAGCAGTACTTC; cdr3_aa: CAISGTGRKGTYEQYF
d_call: .; j_call: TRBJ1-5; v_call: TRBV15; clone_size: .; cdr3_nt: TGTGCCACCAGAACCTTTGACGGACCCAACTATTATAGCAATCAGCCCCAGCATTTT; cdr3_aa: CATRTFDGPNYYSNQPQHF
d_call: TRBD2; j_call: TRBJ2-7; v_call: TRBV9; clone_size: .; cdr3_nt: TGTGCCAGCAGCGTAGGCCCCCAGGGAGGGACCTACGAGCAGTACTTC; cdr3_aa: CASSVGPQGGTYEQYF
d_call: .; j_call: TRBJ2-3; v_call: TRBV6-2/TRBV6-3; clone_size: few; cdr3_nt: TGTGCCAGCAGAGGCTGGCGGGGCTCCACCACAGATACGCAGTATTTT; cdr3_aa: CASRGWRGSTTDTQYF
d_call: TRBD1; j_call: TRBJ2-1; v_call: TRBV7-2; clone_size: .; cdr3_nt: TGTGCCAGCAGCTCCAAACCGCCGGGACAGGGAAACAATGAGCAGTTCTTC; cdr3_aa: CASSSKPPGQGNNEQFF
d_call: .; j_call: TRBJ2-7; v_call: TRBV7-9; clone_size: .; cdr3_nt: TGTGCCAGCAGCTTATTAGTCGGGGACAATGAGCAGTACTTC; cdr3_aa: CASSLLVGDNEQYF
d_call: TRBD2; j_call: TRBJ2-3; v_call: TRBV4-3; clone_size: few; cdr3_nt: TGCGCCAGCAGACCTGGACTAGAGGGAGCCGGTACGCAGTATTTT; cdr3_aa: CASRPGLEGAGTQYF
d_call: TRBD1; j_call: TRBJ2-7; v_call: TRBV2; clone_size: .; cdr3_nt: TGTGCCAGCAGCTCTCCGGGACAGGGATTGCGGGAGCAGTACTTC; cdr3_aa: CASSSPGQGLREQYF
d_call: TRBD2; j_call: TRBJ2-3; v_call: TRBV3-1; clone_size: .; cdr3_nt: TGTGCCAGCAGCCCCGGGACTAGCGGGGTGCGAGGTACGCAGTATTTT; cdr3_aa: CASSPGTSGVRGTQYF
d_call: TRBD1; j_call: TRBJ1-4; v_call: TRBV20-1; clone_size: .; cdr3_nt: TGCGGTGCTAGAGGGGGACAGGCCAATGAAAAACTGTTTTTT; cdr3_aa: CGARGGQANEKLFF
d_call: TRBD1; j_call: TRBJ2-7; v_call: TRBV10-3; clone_size: .; cdr3_nt: TGTGCCAACGGACAGGAGGCCAATTACGAGCAGTACTTC; cdr3_aa: CANGQEANYEQYF
d_call: .; j_call: TRBJ2-7; v_call: TRBV6-2/TRBV6-3; clone_size: .; cdr3_nt: TGTGCCAGCAGTCCAAGGGCCAGCGGCTCCTACGAGCAGTACTTC; cdr3_aa: CASSPRASGSYEQYF
d_call: .; j_call: TRBJ2-1; v_call: TRBV6-2/TRBV6-3; clone_size: .; cdr3_nt: TGTGCCAGCAGTGGGATATCTGGGAATGAGCAGTTCTTC; cdr3_aa: CASSGISGNEQFF
d_call: TRBD1; j_call: TRBJ2-7; v_call: TRBV5-1; clone_size: .; cdr3_nt: TGCGCCAGCAGCTGGGGACAGGGGACTGTCTACGAGCAGTACTTC; cdr3_aa: CASSWGQGTVYEQYF
d_call: TRBD1; j_call: TRBJ2-5; v_call: TRBV7-7; clone_size: .; cdr3_nt: TGTGCTAGCAGCTTACTGGGACAGCAGGGCGAGACCCAGTACTTC; cdr3_aa: CASSLLGQQGETQYF
d_call: .; j_call: TRBJ2-1; v_call: TRBV2; clone_size: .; cdr3_nt: TGTGCCAGCAGGCTCTCCACCCCATGGAATGAGCAGTTCTTC; cdr3_aa: CASRLSTPWNEQFF
d_call: .; j_call: TRBJ2-5; v_call: TRBV4-1; clone_size: .; cdr3_nt: TGTGCCAGCAGCCCCACAATAGCTGAAGAGACCCAGTACTTC; cdr3_aa: CASSPTIAEETQYF
d_call: TRBD2; j_call: TRBJ2-7; v_call: TRBV6-2/TRBV6-3; clone_size: few; cdr3_nt: TGTGCCAGCAACATAGCGGGGCGATCCTACGAGCAGTACTTC; cdr3_aa: CASNIAGRSYEQYF
d_call: TRBD1; j_call: TRBJ1-2; v_call: TRBV20-1; clone_size: once; cdr3_nt: TGCAGCGCTGTAGACCCCCGGACAGGGCTGCCCTATGGCTACACCTTC; cdr3_aa: CSAVDPRTGLPYGYTF
d_call: TRBD1; j_call: TRBJ1-6; v_call: TRBV2; clone_size: few; cdr3_nt: TGTGCCAGCGAGACAGGGGCGAGCTCCTATAATTCACCCCTCCACTTT; cdr3_aa: CASETGASSYNSPLHF